Below, 13 T cell receptor beta chains from the same sample are listed, as sequenced in a study of blood T cell repertoires in COVID-19. Using immunoSEQ multiplex PCR, the repertoire was profiled, and TCRdb retains in-frame clones only, with some absent. The repertoire holds fewer than 300,000 clones, with under 90% as singletons. Sequenced sample: peripheral blood. These receptors were collected from a woman aged 18-35 years with acute or convalescent COVID-19.

The chain uses TRBV7-2 and TRBJ2-5, with TRBD2 identical over 7 bases. J was trimmed by 5 bases and V by 0 bases; bases with no gene match: 6. The CDR3 length is 15 residues. Looked up from germline, CDR1 is SGHTA and CDR2 is FQGNSA. Here the CDR3 DNA reads TGTGCCAGCAGCTTAGCGGGAGGGCCTATCGAGACCCAGTACTTC. It translates to CASSLAGGPIETQYF.

The chain recombines TRBV27 with TRBJ1-5; D perhaps matches TRBD1 (5 bases). V lost 5 bases to trimming and J lost 5 bases, with 25 bases between them. Germline CDR1 reads MNHEY; CDR2 reads SMNVEV (reference sequence). The CDR3 totals 18 residues. The CDR3 DNA is TGTGCCAGCAGTCCTTTTAGATGGGGGGAGGGCGAGGATCAGCCCCAGCATTTT. It translates to CASSPFRWGEGEDQPQHF.

The chain employs TRBV10-3 and TRBJ1-6; no definite D call. The germline V gene has CDR1 ENHRY and CDR2 SYGVKD. This CDR3 is built from 16 residues. Trimming pared 3 bases from V and 10 bases from J, leaving 19 bases between. The CDR3 region has the DNA TGTGCCATCAGTGACCTACCACAGTATATGGTCTCACCCCTCCACTTT. Its translation is CAISDLPQYMVSPLHF.

The gene calls are TRBV14 and TRBJ2-1; 8 nucleotides align to TRBD1. Germline assignment: CDR1 SGHDN and CDR2 FVKESK. Trimming cost V 0 bases and J 7 bases; bases outside gene matches: 17. This CDR3 is 19 amino acids long. CDR3 sequence reads: CASSQDPLLNRGWLNEQFF. The CDR3 DNA reads TGTGCCAGCAGCCAAGATCCGTTGCTAAACAGGGGGTGGCTGAATGAGCAGTTCTTC.

The chain recombines TRBV23-1 with TRBJ1-2; D might be TRBD1 (6 bases). TRBV23-1 falls under the ORF class, with uncertain function. There are 17 residues in the CDR3. Trimming took 0 bases from V and 3 from J, leaving 17 bases between them. CDR3 loop: CASSQSGRGAVYYGYTF. The CDR3 DNA is TGCGCCAGCAGTCAATCGGGTCGGGGGGCGGTTTACTATGGCTACACCTTC.

Concerning this clone: Mismatch with germline at one junction end may stem from a read error. This chain uses TRBV7-7 with TRBJ2-3; maybe TRBD2 (6 bases). This CDR3 contains 14 residues. Germline loops: CDR1 SSHAT, CDR2 FNYEAQ (reference sequence). CDR3 coding DNA: TGTGCTAGCAGCTTTAGGGGAGGAACAGATACGCAGTATTTT. Translating it yields CASSFRGGTDTQYF.

This clone came up many times. This chain joins TRBV7-9 and TRBJ1-1; D may be TRBD1 (5 bases). The germline V and J ends were trimmed by 5 bases and 7 bases, with 20 bases remaining between them. Germline lookup yields CDR1 SEHNR and CDR2 FQNEAQ (reference sequence). CDR3 length equals 15 residues. The CDR3 loop reads CASSTLPGLGIEAFF. DNA for the CDR3: TGTGCCAGCAGCACCCTTCCGGGACTCGGTATTGAAGCTTTCTTT.

The rearrangement uses TRBV19 and TRBJ2-7; TRBD2 aligns across 7 bases. Germline lookup yields CDR1 LNHDA and CDR2 SQIVND (reference sequence). The J segment lost 7 bases and the V segment lost 3 bases, leaving 12 bases of the junction unmatched. The CDR3 has 15 amino acids. The CDR3 nucleotides are TGTGCCAGTAGTATTAATGCGGGAGTGCTGGATGAGCAGTACTTC. Translating gives CASSINAGVLDEQYF.

The gene calls are TRBV7-2 and TRBJ2-2; tentatively, D is TRBD1 (5 bases). Germline CDR1 SGHTA, CDR2 FQGNSA. Trimming removed 3 bases from V and 5 bases from J, with 10 bases in between. The CDR3 length is 14 residues. This CDR3 is CASSFNQGTGELFF. The CDR3 DNA sequence: TGTGCCAGCAGCTTCAATCAGGGAACCGGGGAGCTGTTTTTT.

This chain uses TRBV18 with TRBJ1-1; 7 bases align to TRBD1. The CDR3 totals 15 residues. J gave up 2 bases and V 2 bases, and 5 bases lay outside the gene matches. CDR1 and CDR2 from the germline V gene are KGHSH and LQKENI. The CDR3, as DNA: TGTGCCAGCTCACCATTCGGGACAGACAACACTGAAGCTTTCTTT. This sequence encodes CASSPFGTDNTEAFF. The full variable domain, rest sourced from reference TRBV18 and TRBJ1-1, is NAGVMQNPRHLVRRRGQEARLRCSPMKGHSHVYWYRQLPEEGLKFMVYLQKENIIDESGMPKERFSAEFPKEGPSILRIQQVVRGDSAAYFCASSPFGTDNTEAFFGQGTRLTVV.

The chain links TRBV7-9 to TRBJ2-7, with D possibly TRBD1 on 6 matching bases. The CDR3 sequence is 15 residues long. Germline CDR1 reads SEHNR; CDR2 reads FQNEAQ (reference sequence). The V and J ends lost 5 bases and 5 bases respectively, with 19 bases between them. Here the CDR3 reads CASSPGAGVGNEQYF. CDR3 nucleotides: TGTGCCAGCAGCCCCGGCGCAGGGGTCGGGAACGAGCAGTACTTC.

The V and J genes are TRBV28 and TRBJ2-1, with 12 bases identical to TRBD1. The trim removed 3 bases at V and 8 bases at J, leaving 5 bases unmatched. The CDR3 consists of 15 residues. The germline V gene has CDR1 MDHEN and CDR2 SYDVKM. This CDR3 is CASSLRDRGLYEQFF. The CDR3 DNA reads TGTGCCAGCAGTTTGCGGGACAGGGGGCTCTATGAGCAGTTCTTC.

In this sample, this clone turned up once. The J gene is TRBJ2-5, the V gene TRBV7-6, with D possibly being TRBD1 (5 bases). This CDR3 is built from 15 residues. Germline V gene sequence: CDR1 SGHVS, CDR2 FNYEAQ. Between the trimmed V and J ends, which lost 1 base and 5 bases, there was a span of 14 bases. CDR3 sequence: CASSLGWPGPETQYF. DNA for the CDR3: TGTGCCAGCAGCTTAGGGTGGCCAGGGCCGGAGACCCAGTACTTC.